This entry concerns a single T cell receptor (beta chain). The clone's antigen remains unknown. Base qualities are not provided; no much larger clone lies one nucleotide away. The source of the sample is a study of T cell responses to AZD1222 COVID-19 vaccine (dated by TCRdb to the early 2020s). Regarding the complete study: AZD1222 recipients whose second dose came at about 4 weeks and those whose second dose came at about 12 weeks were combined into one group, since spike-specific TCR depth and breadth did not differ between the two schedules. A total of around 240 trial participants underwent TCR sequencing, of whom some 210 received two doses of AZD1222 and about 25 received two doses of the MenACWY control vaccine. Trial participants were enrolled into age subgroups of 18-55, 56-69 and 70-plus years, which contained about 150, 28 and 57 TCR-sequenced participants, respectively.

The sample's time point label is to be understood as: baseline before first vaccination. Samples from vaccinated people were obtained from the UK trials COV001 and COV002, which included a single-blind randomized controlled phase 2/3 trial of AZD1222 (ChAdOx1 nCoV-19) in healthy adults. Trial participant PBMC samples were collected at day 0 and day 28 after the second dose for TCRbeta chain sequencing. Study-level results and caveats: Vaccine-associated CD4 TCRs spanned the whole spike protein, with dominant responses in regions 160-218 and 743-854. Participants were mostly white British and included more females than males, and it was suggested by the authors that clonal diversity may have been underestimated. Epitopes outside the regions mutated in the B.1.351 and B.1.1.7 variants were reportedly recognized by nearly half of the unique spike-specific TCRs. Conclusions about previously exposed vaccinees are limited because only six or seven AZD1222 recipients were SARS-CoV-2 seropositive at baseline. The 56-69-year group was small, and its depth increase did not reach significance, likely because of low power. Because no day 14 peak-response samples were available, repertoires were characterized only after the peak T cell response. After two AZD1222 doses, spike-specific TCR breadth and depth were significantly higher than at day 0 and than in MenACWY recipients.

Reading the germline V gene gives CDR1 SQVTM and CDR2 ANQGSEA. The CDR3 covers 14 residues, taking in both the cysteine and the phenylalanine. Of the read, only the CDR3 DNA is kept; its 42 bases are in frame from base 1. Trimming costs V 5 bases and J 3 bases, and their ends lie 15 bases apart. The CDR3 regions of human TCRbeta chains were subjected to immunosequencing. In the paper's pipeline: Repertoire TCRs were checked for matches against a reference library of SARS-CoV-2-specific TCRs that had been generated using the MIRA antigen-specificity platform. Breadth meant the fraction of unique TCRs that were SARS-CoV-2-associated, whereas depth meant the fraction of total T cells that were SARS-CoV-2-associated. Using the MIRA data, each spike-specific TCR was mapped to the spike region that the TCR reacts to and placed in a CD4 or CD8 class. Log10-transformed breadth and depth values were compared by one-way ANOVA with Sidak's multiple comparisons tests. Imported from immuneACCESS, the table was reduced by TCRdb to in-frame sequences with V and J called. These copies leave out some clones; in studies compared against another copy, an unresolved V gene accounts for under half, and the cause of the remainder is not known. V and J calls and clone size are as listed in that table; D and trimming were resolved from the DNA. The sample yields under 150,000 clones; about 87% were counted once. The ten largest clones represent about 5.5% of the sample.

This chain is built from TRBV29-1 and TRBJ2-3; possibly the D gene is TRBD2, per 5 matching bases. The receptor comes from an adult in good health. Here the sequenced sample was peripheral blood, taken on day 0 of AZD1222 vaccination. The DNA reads TGCAGCGTTAAGGTTGGGAGAGAAACAGATACGCAGTATTTT. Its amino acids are CSVKVGRETDTQYF.